Below, 27 T cell receptor beta chains from the same sample are listed, as sequenced in a study of OX40 agonist ivuxolimab in advanced cancers. Profiling relied on immunoSEQ multiplex PCR, and the TCRdb table lists in-frame clones only, not all of them. The data contain 45,000 to 55,000 clones, 80% to 85% of them singletons. The sequences come from CD4+ or CD8+ T cells sorted from blood, collected in a trial of the OX40 agonist ivuxolimab. These receptor sequences come from an adult with an advanced solid tumor such as melanoma, head and neck, liver or kidney cancer.

The chain recombines TRBV6-5 with TRBJ1-6; TRBD1 aligns across 7 bases. The CDR3 loop spans 14 amino acids. The V gene end was trimmed by 0 bases and the J gene end by 10 bases; junction bases not matched to a gene: 3. Germline V gives CDR1 MNHEY, CDR2 SVGAGI. In DNA, the CDR3 is TGTGCCAGCAGTTACTCGACAGGGTACTCACCCCTCCACTTT. Translation gives CASSYSTGYSPLHF.

The rearrangement links TRBV9 to TRBJ1-2; 7 bases line up with TRBD1. V lost 1 base, J lost 3 bases, and 0 bases stayed unmatched. Germline V lookup: CDR1 SGDLS, CDR2 YYNGEE. The CDR3 runs to 13 residues. The CDR3, as DNA: TGTGCCAGCAGCGTACAGGGGGACTATGGCTACACCTTC. It translates to CASSVQGDYGYTF.

The chain has TRBV28 and TRBJ2-3; D may match TRBD1 or TRBD2 (5 bases each). The germline CDR1 and CDR2 sequences are MDHEN and SYDVKM. V dropped 7 bases and J dropped 0 bases, with 14 bases sitting between them. CDR3 size: 15 residues. The CDR3 loop reads CASTKGTVSTDTQYF. The CDR3 bases are TGTGCCAGCACTAAAGGGACGGTTAGCACAGATACGCAGTATTTT.

The chain joins TRBV2 to TRBJ2-5; no firm D call. Germline V CDR1 and CDR2: SNHLY, FYNNEI. V dropped 3 bases and J dropped 1 base, with 6 bases sitting between them. The CDR3 has 13 amino acids. CDR3: CASSEPGQETQYF. In nucleotides, the CDR3 is TGTGCCAGCAGTGAGCCCGGCCAAGAGACCCAGTACTTC. The whole variable domain, remainder taken from reference TRBV2 and TRBJ2-5, is EPEVTQTPSHQVTQMGQEVILRCVPISNHLYFYWYRQILGQKVEFLVSFYNNEISEKSEIFDDQFSVERPDGSNFTLKIRSTKLEDSAMYFCASSEPGQETQYFGPGTRLLVL.

This chain's CDR3 is CASSLGLGDEQFF. In nucleotides, the CDR3 is TGTGCCAGCAGTTTAGGGTTGGGCGATGAGCAGTTCTTC. This sequence joins TRBV27 and TRBJ2-1; D gene uncertain. CDR1 is MNHEY, CDR2 SMNVEV, per germline (reference sequence). The CDR3 is 13 amino acids. V was pared by 2 bases and J by 8 bases, with 10 bases between.

J is TRBJ2-3 and V is TRBV7-9, with 7 positions matching TRBD1. The CDR3 is 15 amino acids. J was trimmed by 0 bases and V by 5 bases; bases with no gene match: 5. The germline V gene encodes CDR1 SEHNR and CDR2 FQNEAQ (reference sequence). CDR3: CASSGSQGSTDTQYF. In nucleotides, the CDR3 is TGTGCCAGCAGCGGTTCACAGGGGAGCACAGATACGCAGTATTTT.

The rearrangement links TRBV6-6 to TRBJ1-1; possibly TRBD1 for D (6 bases). Per germline, CDR1 MNHNY and CDR2 SVGAGI (reference sequence). Trimming left V 0 bases short and J 7 bases short, with 9 bases between. This CDR3 has 13 residues. CDR3 amino acids: CASSYSGAVEAFF. The CDR3 DNA reads as TGTGCCAGCAGTTACTCGGGGGCAGTTGAAGCTTTCTTT.

The chain is built from TRBV7-9 and TRBJ1-1; D is unresolved. Germline CDR1 reads SEHNR; CDR2 reads FQNEAQ (reference sequence). Trimming removed 5 bases at V and 1 base at J, with 14 bases between. The CDR3 is 15 residues long. CDR3 DNA sequence: TGTGCCAGCAGCCGCTTTGAGGGAACGAACACTGAAGCTTTCTTT. Its protein product is CASSRFEGTNTEAFF.

V and J are TRBV7-9 and TRBJ1-1, with D perhaps TRBD1 (6 bases). V lost 5 bases and J lost 7, with 11 bases in between. Per the germline V gene, CDR1 is SEHNR and CDR2 is FQNEAQ (reference sequence). The CDR3 sequence is 12 residues long. The CDR3 sequence is CASSTGTYEAFF. As DNA, the CDR3 is TGTGCCAGCAGCACAGGGACCTATGAAGCTTTCTTT.

The genes are TRBV7-8 and TRBJ2-4, with 8 bases aligning to TRBD1. The CDR3 runs to 14 residues. The junction had 2 bases not matched to a gene; V was cut back by 5 bases and J by 2 bases. CDR1 and CDR2 from the germline V gene are SGHVS and FQNEAQ. The CDR3 loop reads CASSTGGTKNIQYF. CDR3 DNA sequence: TGTGCCAGCAGCACAGGGGGAACCAAAAACATTCAGTACTTC.

The chain couples TRBV28 to TRBJ1-6; unclear D gene. V was clipped by 5 bases and J by 6 bases, with 26 bases between them. CDR3 length: 19 amino acids. The germline V gene has CDR1 MDHEN and CDR2 SYDVKM. The CDR3 here is CASSPSDVSSVTVNSPLHF. The DNA for the CDR3 is TGTGCCAGCAGTCCTTCGGACGTGTCCTCGGTCACGGTTAATTCACCCCTCCACTTT. Full variable domain (missing parts from reference TRBV28 and TRBJ1-6): DVKVTQSSRYLVKRTGEKVFLECVQDMDHENMFWYRQDPGLGLRLIYFSYDVKMKEKGDIPEGYSVSREKKERFSLILESASTNQTSMYLCASSPSDVSSVTVNSPLHFGNGTRLTVT.

This clone was recorded at least ten times. This rearrangement joins TRBV2 to TRBJ1-2, with 7 bases that match TRBD1. Germline V gives CDR1 SNHLY, CDR2 FYNNEI. Losses at the gene ends were 8 bases for V and 4 bases for J; bases not matched to a gene: 10. The CDR3 is made up of 14 amino acids. Written as DNA, the CDR3 is TGTGCCAGCCAACCAGAAGGGGGCACCTATGGCTACACCTTC. It specifies CASQPEGGTYGYTF.

This clone was seen a single time. This chain connects TRBV5-6 to TRBJ1-1; D not certain. Trimming stripped 2 bases from V and 1 base from J, with 12 bases between. The CDR3 spans 15 residues. From germline, CDR1 is SGHDT and CDR2 YYEEEE. CDR3 amino acids: CASSLYEVGNTEAFF. In nucleotides, the CDR3 is TGTGCCAGCAGCTTATACGAGGTGGGGAACACTGAAGCTTTCTTT.

The rearrangement links TRBV15 to TRBJ2-1; 10 nucleotides line up with TRBD1. From germline, CDR1 is LNHNV and CDR2 YYDKDF (reference sequence). The V gene end was trimmed by 5 bases and the J gene end by 7 bases; junction bases not matched to a gene: 8. The CDR3 covers 15 residues. CDR3 DNA sequence: TGTGCCACCAGCTCCCGGGACAGGGGAGAAAATGAGCAGTTCTTC. Its protein product is CATSSRDRGENEQFF.

This chain links TRBV28 with TRBJ1-5, with a possible D match to TRBD1 (5 bases). Trimming pared 7 bases from V and 0 bases from J, leaving 13 bases between. The germline V gene has CDR1 MDHEN and CDR2 SYDVKM. The CDR3 totals 15 residues. CDR3 in amino acids: CASTDDSYSNQPQHF. The CDR3 DNA reads as TGTGCCAGCACCGACGACAGTTATAGCAATCAGCCCCAGCATTTT.

The chain is built from TRBV5-2 and TRBJ1-2. TRBV5-2 is a recognized pseudogene. The CDR3 is 14 amino acids. Here the CDR3 DNA reads TGTGCCAGCAAACGAGTACGAAAGACCTATGGCTACACCTTC. Its protein is CASKRVRKTYGYTF.

By share, this clone counts as medium-sized (0.01 to 0.1%). The gene calls are TRBV7-8 and TRBJ1-1, with 7 bases fitting TRBD1. The V gene's germline CDR1 is SGHVS and CDR2 FQNEAQ. The CDR3 runs 16 residues. V shed 8 bases and J 5 bases; nucleotides not matched to a gene: 17. This chain's CDR3 is CASELMGTASGTEAFF. The CDR3 coding sequence is TGTGCCAGCGAGCTTATGGGGACAGCCTCGGGGACTGAAGCTTTCTTT.

There are a few counts of this clone. V usage is TRBV13 and J usage is TRBJ2-7; no reliable D call. This CDR3 region has 13 residues. The germline V and J ends were trimmed by 4 bases and 3 bases, with 10 bases remaining between them. Germline CDR1 is PRHDT and CDR2 is FYEKMQ (reference sequence). The CDR3 is CASSSSGFYEQYV. Written as DNA, the CDR3 is TGTGCCAGCAGCTCCAGTGGGTTCTACGAGCAGTACGTC.

The chain links TRBV29-1 to TRBJ2-1; 7 bases line up with TRBD2. The V and J ends lost 2 bases and 8 bases, in that order; junction bases with no gene match: 15. Per the germline V gene, CDR1 is SQVTM and CDR2 is ANQGSEA. The CDR3 extends over 16 amino acids. The CDR3 sequence: CSVEKVGTTPRDEQFF. As DNA, the CDR3 is TGCAGCGTTGAAAAGGTGGGGACTACCCCCCGCGATGAGCAGTTCTTC.

V usage is TRBV7-6 and J usage is TRBJ2-5; 7 bases line up with TRBD2. The V gene end was trimmed by 4 bases and the J gene end by 2 bases; junction bases not matched to a gene: 7. This CDR3 comprises 15 residues. The germline V gene has CDR1 SGHVS and CDR2 FNYEAQ. CDR3 in amino acids: CASSSRDYHQETQYF. The DNA for the CDR3 is TGTGCCAGCAGCTCACGGGACTACCATCAAGAGACCCAGTACTTC.

This chain joins TRBV5-1 and TRBJ1-1, with no clear D. Germline V CDR1 and CDR2: SGHRS, YFSETQ. This CDR3 region has 13 residues. The V gene lost 0 bases and the J gene lost 1 base, with 4 bases spanning the gap. The CDR3 sequence: CASSLERNTEAFF. The DNA of the CDR3 is TGCGCCAGCAGCTTGGAGAGGAACACTGAAGCTTTCTTT.

The CDR3 nucleotides are TGTGCCAGCAGCCAAACAGGGTTGAACACTGAAGCTTTCTTT. It translates to CASSQTGLNTEAFF. V and J are TRBV5-6 and TRBJ1-1; D is perhaps TRBD1 (6 bases). V was cut by 4 bases and J by 0 bases, with 10 bases left in between. Germline V gene data show CDR1 as SGHDT and CDR2 as YYEEEE. The CDR3 length is 14 residues.

The chain has TRBV4-1 and TRBJ2-1; TRBD2 matches at 10 bases. The CDR3 is 17 residues long. V was pared by 0 bases and J by 5 bases, with 7 bases of the junction left unmatched. From germline, CDR1 is MGHRA and CDR2 YSYEKL. CDR3 region: CASSQDISGGAHNEQFF. CDR3 DNA: TGCGCCAGCAGCCAAGATATAAGCGGGGGGGCCCACAATGAGCAGTTCTTC.

This chain uses TRBV7-9 with TRBJ1-2; no reliable D call. CDR3 length equals 14 residues. Germline-derived CDR1 and CDR2 are SEHNR and FQNEAQ (reference sequence). V lost 4 bases and J 1 base, leaving 10 bases between the germline ends. CDR3 loop: CASSSWTINYGYTF. The DNA for the CDR3 is TGTGCCAGCAGCTCCTGGACTATTAACTATGGCTACACCTTC. Combining the CDR3 with reference TRBV7-9 and TRBJ1-2 gives the whole variable domain DTGVSQNPRHKITKRGQNVTFRCDPISEHNRLYWYRQTLGQGPEFLTYFQNEAQLEKSRLLSDRFSAERPKGSFSTLEIQRTEQGDSAMYLCASSSWTINYGYTFGSGTRLTVV.

This chain connects TRBV29-1 to TRBJ2-1; the D call may be TRBD1 or TRBD2 (5 bases each). Germline loops: CDR1 SQVTM, CDR2 ANQGSEA. The CDR3 is 16 residues long. Trimming shortened V by 7 bases and J by 10 bases, and 29 bases separated the two germline ends. CDR3: CSAERGTGIGSLEQFF. The CDR3 DNA is TGCAGCGCCGAGAGGGGCACAGGAATAGGTTCTCTGGAGCAGTTCTTC.

The chain couples TRBV5-1 to TRBJ2-1, with TRBD2 matching 15 bases. The V segment lost 4 bases and the J segment 0 bases; nucleotides outside the gene matches: 8. CDR3 length equals 19 residues. Germline V gene lookup returns CDR1 SGHRS and CDR2 YFSETQ. This chain's CDR3 is CASSPGLAGGPSSYNEQFF. In nucleotides, the CDR3 is TGCGCCAGCAGCCCGGGACTAGCGGGAGGACCAAGCTCCTACAATGAGCAGTTCTTC.

This chain connects TRBV30 to TRBJ1-6; D is unclear. Germline CDR1 reads GTSNPN; CDR2 reads SVGIG (reference sequence). V lost 0 bases to trimming and J lost 10 bases, with 7 bases between them. The CDR3 runs 12 residues. CDR3 in DNA: TGTGCCTGGAGTGTACCCCCCTCACCCCTCCACTTT. Amino acid sequence: CAWSVPPSPLHF.